The T cell receptor beta chain under discussion was sequenced for a study of cytomegalovirus exposure and HLA in healthy donors. V was clipped by 5 bases and J by 4 bases, with 12 bases between them. The CDR3 sequence is 14 residues long. Looked up from germline, CDR1 is SEHNR and CDR2 is FQNEAQ (reference sequence). Points on this clone: Its specificity is unknown.

PCR involved 60 Vbeta and 13 Jbeta primers. Profiling relied on immunoSEQ multiplex PCR, and the TCRdb table lists in-frame clones only, not all of them. The sample includes approximately 160,000 clones, 65% to 85% of them seen just once. Study findings and constraints: HLA-A and HLA-B allele assignments for most subjects were reportedly predicted accurately using TCR beta sequences. Later, an analysis found that common viral pathogens appeared to be linked with several of the most significant clusters. As was reported, the classifier diagnosed cytomegalovirus status with high specificity and sensitivity. Some TCR beta chains (around 180 of them) were listed as cytomegalovirus-associated.

This TCR was recovered from a woman aged 45-59 years in good health and CMV-seropositive. Material for sequencing was PBMCs. This chain joins TRBV7-9 and TRBJ1-3; D is unclear. The CDR3 loop is CASSPGYIGNTIYF. CDR3 nucleotide sequence: TGTGCCAGCAGCCCCGGGTACATCGGAAACACCATATATTTT. Combining the CDR3 with reference TRBV7-9 and TRBJ1-3 gives the whole variable domain DTGVSQNPRHKITKRGQNVTFRCDPISEHNRLYWYRQTLGQGPEFLTYFQNEAQLEKSRLLSDRFSAERPKGSFSTLEIQRTEQGDSAMYLCASSPGYIGNTIYFGEGSWLTVV.